Below, 13 T cell receptor beta chains from the same sample are listed, as sequenced in a study of lymphopenia after photon versus proton radiotherapy. Produced via immunoSEQ multiplex PCR; TCRdb's table is partial and in-frame only. The sample records 55,000 to 70,000 clones, approximately 87% being singletons. The specimen comprised peripheral blood, sampled from a patient treated with proton-based radiotherapy. The receptors derive from a man older than 75 with esophageal cancer.

V usage is TRBV7-2 and J usage is TRBJ1-5; the D is unclear. Per germline, CDR1 SGHTA and CDR2 FQGNSA. V lost 1 base, J lost 2 bases, and 12 bases lay in between. The CDR3 extends over 16 amino acids. CDR3 sequence (DNA): TGTGCCAGCAGCTTAGACCCCCCGCGGGGCAATCAGCCCCAGCATTTT. Amino acid sequence: CASSLDPPRGNQPQHF.

This clone was observed at least ten times. This chain uses TRBV7-9 with TRBJ1-2; 8 bases map to TRBD1. Per the germline V gene, CDR1 is SEHNR and CDR2 is FQNEAQ (reference sequence). The CDR3 length is 16 residues. V shed 5 bases, J shed 6 bases, and the junction held 14 bases outside the gene matches. The chain's CDR3 is CASSLERSGGLDGYTF. CDR3 bases: TGTGCCAGCAGCCTCGAAAGGTCAGGGGGCCTTGATGGCTACACCTTC.

The chain carries TRBV11-3 and TRBJ1-2; unclear D gene. V was cut by 5 bases and J by 0 bases, with 16 bases left in between. The germline CDR1 and CDR2 sequences are SGHNT and YENEEA. This CDR3 region has 16 residues. The CDR3 region has the DNA TGTGCCAGCAGCCTACGACAAAGGTTTTCTAACTATGGCTACACCTTC. It specifies CASSLRQRFSNYGYTF.

The chain joins TRBV5-1 to TRBJ1-4, with unresolved D. The CDR3 totals 14 residues. Trimming removed 1 base from V and 7 bases from J, with 11 bases in between. Germline assignment: CDR1 SGHRS and CDR2 YFSETQ. The CDR3 reads CASSLTSGGEKLFF. The CDR3, as DNA: TGCGCCAGCAGCTTGACGTCAGGCGGTGAAAAACTGTTTTTT.

The J gene is TRBJ2-7, the V gene TRBV6-5; 12 bases map to TRBD2. This CDR3 spans 14 amino acids. CDR1 is MNHEY, CDR2 SVGAGI, per germline. After removal of 7 bases from V and 3 bases from J, the junction contained 4 bases not matched to a gene. CDR3 coding DNA: TGTGCCAGCACCCCTAGCGGGGGGGTCTACGAGCAGTACTTC. It codes for CASTPSGGVYEQYF.

The chain couples TRBV19 to TRBJ2-7; D call uncertain. Germline CDR1 LNHDA, CDR2 SQIVND (reference sequence). CDR3 length: 13 amino acids. Trimming stripped 6 bases from V and 3 bases from J, with 12 bases between. The CDR3 spells CASSNQDGYEQYF. For the CDR3, the DNA is TGTGCCAGTAGCAATCAAGACGGCTACGAGCAGTACTTC.

V usage is TRBV29-1 and J usage is TRBJ1-5, with D hard to call. CDR3 length: 13 residues. V was cut by 4 bases and J by 1 base, with 8 bases left in between. In germline, CDR1 is SQVTM, CDR2 ANQGSEA. CDR3 in amino acids: CSVGAGSNQPQHF. CDR3 sequence (DNA): TGCAGCGTTGGAGCAGGAAGCAATCAGCCCCAGCATTTT.

The chain employs TRBV5-1 and TRBJ2-5; D is possibly TRBD1 or TRBD2 (5 bases each). The end of the DNA fits TRBJ2-7 better, so the J call may be wrong. The CDR3 is 13 amino acids. CDR1 is SGHRS and CDR2 is YFSETQ in the germline V gene. The CDR3, as DNA: TGCGCCAGCAGCTTGTATGGGGGAATCGAGCAGTACTTC. As protein: CASSLYGGIEQYF.

This chain joins TRBV19 and TRBJ1-5; a possible D gene is TRBD1 (6 bases). The CDR3 has 15 residues. Trimming took 9 bases from V and 6 from J, leaving 21 bases between them. The germline gives CDR1 LNHDA, CDR2 SQIVND (reference sequence). The CDR3 protein is CASGRPRGSGQPQHF. Here the CDR3 DNA reads TGTGCCAGCGGGCGACCTAGGGGGTCGGGTCAGCCCCAGCATTTT.

In nucleotides, the CDR3 is TGTGCCAGCAGGCGGGGGAGCTCCTACAATGAGCAGTTCTTC. Translated, it gives CASRRGSSYNEQFF. The J gene is TRBJ2-1, the V gene TRBV7-9, with TRBD2 identical over 7 bases. Germline CDR1 and CDR2: SEHNR and FQNEAQ (reference sequence). This CDR3 region has 14 residues. The V and J ends lost 6 bases and 0 bases, in that order; junction bases with no gene match: 2.

The chain links TRBV10-3 to TRBJ2-3; D call uncertain. The CDR3 contains 13 residues. CDR1 and CDR2 from the germline V gene are ENHRY and SYGVKD. V dropped 4 bases and J dropped 6 bases, with 11 bases sitting between them. CDR3: CAISGAADDTQYF. CDR3 coding DNA: TGTGCCATCAGTGGGGCGGCGGACGATACGCAGTATTTT.

This clone was seen once. The J gene is TRBJ2-7, the V gene TRBV15; possible D gene TRBD2, 8 bases. Germline-derived CDR1 and CDR2 are LNHNV and YYDKDF (reference sequence). This CDR3 is built from 15 residues. The V end was cut by 5 bases, the J end by 2 bases, with 16 bases between. The CDR3 sequence is CATSRREGAAYEQYF. CDR3 in DNA: TGTGCCACCAGCCGACGGGAGGGGGCTGCCTACGAGCAGTACTTC.

The rearrangement joins TRBV6-5 to TRBJ2-7; 7 nucleotides line up with TRBD1. The CDR3 contains 14 residues. Germline V gives CDR1 MNHEY, CDR2 SVGAGI. Losses at the gene ends were 6 bases for V and 4 bases for J; bases not matched to a gene: 9. The chain's CDR3 is CASSRDRVRYEQYF. The CDR3 coding sequence is TGTGCCAGCAGCCGTGACAGGGTGAGGTACGAGCAGTACTTC.